This record looks at one T cell receptor beta chain sequence and its context. The CDR3 is 13 amino acids. The germline V gene has CDR1 PRHDT and CDR2 FYEKMQ (reference sequence). Trimming took 8 bases from V and 4 from J; bases not matched to a gene: 3. This record comes from a study of control samples from healthy donors and cancer patients. Generated by immunoSEQ multiplex PCR, the TCRdb table keeps only in-frame clones and is missing some. The profile shows 350,000 to 450,000 clones, around nine tenths of them singletons. The sequence was obtained from a man aged 35 to 55 with head and neck cancer. Sequenced material: PBMCs. The chain uses TRBV13 and TRBJ2-2; 8 bases line up with TRBD2. CDR3: CASRGGPTGELFF. The CDR3 nucleotides are TGTGCCAGCCGGGGGGGACCCACCGGGGAGCTGTTTTTT. Combining the CDR3 with reference TRBV13 and TRBJ2-2 gives the whole variable domain AAGVIQSPRHLIKEKRETATLKCYPIPRHDTVYWYQQGPGQDPQFLISFYEKMQSDKGSIPDRFSAQQFSDYHSELNMSSLELGDSALYFCASRGGPTGELFFGEGSRLTVL.